Shown below are 7 T cell receptor beta chains from a single sample sequenced in a study of blood T cell repertoires in COVID-19. TCRdb keeps only in-frame clones here, not all; method: immunoSEQ multiplex PCR. The sample records about 270,000 clones, around nine tenths being singletons. Sequencing was done on a sample of peripheral blood. All receptors derive from a middle-aged man with acute or convalescent COVID-19.

V gene TRBV29-1 combines with J gene TRBJ1-2, with D perhaps TRBD1 (5 bases). CDR3 length: 15 amino acids. CDR1 SQVTM and CDR2 ANQGSEA come from the germline V gene. V lost 4 bases and J 5 bases, leaving 20 bases between the germline ends. In DNA form, the CDR3 reads TGCAGCGTTGTGCCGGGAGGGGATCCGGGGTATGGCTACACCTTC. As protein: CSVVPGGDPGYGYTF.

The rearrangement links TRBV6-5 to TRBJ1-3, with a possible D match to TRBD1 (5 bases). The CDR3 runs 14 residues. Germline CDR1 and CDR2: MNHEY and SVGAGI. Trimming stripped 6 bases from V and 7 bases from J, with 16 bases between. The CDR3 loop is CASSWGGEGNTIYF. The CDR3 nucleotides read TGTGCCAGCAGCTGGGGAGGGGAAGGGAACACCATATATTTT.

This clone was found a few times. This chain connects TRBV5-4 to TRBJ2-2; 8 nucleotides match TRBD1. Per the germline V gene, CDR1 is SGHNT and CDR2 is YYREEE (reference sequence). V was pared by 4 bases and J by 6 bases, with 8 bases of the junction left unmatched. This CDR3 spans 15 amino acids. Written as DNA, the CDR3 is TGTGCCAGCAGCCAAAAAGACAGGGGCCCCGGGGAGCTGTTTTTT. Translated: CASSQKDRGPGELFF.

This chain links TRBV5-1 with TRBJ2-7; 12 bases fit TRBD2. Trimming at V came to 0 bases and at J to 4 bases, leaving 11 bases not matched to a gene. The germline gives CDR1 SGHRS, CDR2 YFSETQ. The CDR3 has 18 amino acids. In DNA form, the CDR3 reads TGCGCCAGCAGCTTGGTATGGCTAGCGGGGGGGTCCGGGTACGAGCAGTACTTC. Translation: CASSLVWLAGGSGYEQYF.

The rearrangement uses TRBV4-1 and TRBJ1-4; D ambiguous. Trimming removed 3 bases from V and 9 bases from J, with 14 bases in between. Germline V CDR1 and CDR2: MGHRA, YSYEKL. The CDR3 covers 14 residues. The CDR3 sequence: CASSHRQENQKLFF. The CDR3 nucleotides are TGCGCCAGCAGCCACAGGCAGGAAAATCAAAAACTGTTTTTT.

This chain uses TRBV20-1 with TRBJ1-5; D is possibly TRBD1 (6 bases). The CDR3 is 14 residues long. The germline CDR1 and CDR2 sequences are DFQATT and SNEGSKA (reference sequence). The germline V and J ends were trimmed by 3 bases and 2 bases, with 11 bases remaining between them. The CDR3 coding sequence is TGCAGTGCTAGTCTCGGACAGCGCAATCAGCCCCAGCATTTT. It codes for CSASLGQRNQPQHF.

The chain combines TRBV20-1 with TRBJ2-1; 7 positions match TRBD2. The CDR3 spans 11 residues. In germline, CDR1 is DFQATT, CDR2 SNEGSKA (reference sequence). This CDR3 is CRAGVLDEQFF. The CDR3 nucleotides read TGCAGGGCGGGGGTACTGGATGAGCAGTTCTTC.